The entry below describes one T cell receptor beta chain. This entry belongs to a study of blood T cell repertoires in COVID-19. TCRdb's table, derived via immunoSEQ multiplex PCR, lists solely in-frame clones and lacks some. The sample consists of approximately 180,000 clones, approximately 89% of them appearing once. The V gene lost 4 bases and the J gene lost 1 base, with 14 bases spanning the gap. The germline gives CDR1 SGHTS, CDR2 YDEGEE. This CDR3 is built from 15 residues. In Cohort 3, a recovered donor had either two negative PCRs, clearance, or symptom resolution. The sample consisted of PBMCs or T cells enriched from blood (not recorded which). The receptor's source is a man aged 35 to 55 who had recovered from COVID-19. V and J are TRBV5-8 and TRBJ1-2; tentative D call: TRBD1 (6 bases). CDR3 amino acids: CASSPLVGGNYGYTF. Written as DNA, the CDR3 is TGTGCCAGCAGCCCCTTAGTAGGGGGTAACTATGGCTACACCTTC.